This T cell receptor beta chain was recorded in a study of OX40 agonist ivuxolimab in advanced cancers. Study background: It was ivuxolimab, an agonistic anti-OX40 (CD134) antibody, that patients were treated with. A male proportion of under 90% was recorded, with mean age approximately 60 years and range about 20 to 79.

The V gene's germline CDR1 is MNHNS and CDR2 SASEGT. The CDR3 is 15 amino acids. The ends lost 4 bases at V and 2 bases at J; junction bases unmatched: 4. This clone was detected only a few times. TCRdb's copy holds only in-frame clones and misses some; the assay was immunoSEQ multiplex PCR. The table records around 26,000 clones, roughly 76% of them present only once. This clonotype was obtained from an adult with an advanced solid tumor such as melanoma, head and neck, liver or kidney cancer. The chain links TRBV6-1 to TRBJ2-3; TRBD2 aligns across 9 bases. The sequencing here drew on CD4+ or CD8+ T cells sorted from blood, taken in a trial of the OX40 agonist ivuxolimab. For the CDR3, the DNA is TGTGCCAGCAGTGCCCTAGCGGGGCTCACAGATACGCAGTATTTT. Its translation: CASSALAGLTDTQYF.